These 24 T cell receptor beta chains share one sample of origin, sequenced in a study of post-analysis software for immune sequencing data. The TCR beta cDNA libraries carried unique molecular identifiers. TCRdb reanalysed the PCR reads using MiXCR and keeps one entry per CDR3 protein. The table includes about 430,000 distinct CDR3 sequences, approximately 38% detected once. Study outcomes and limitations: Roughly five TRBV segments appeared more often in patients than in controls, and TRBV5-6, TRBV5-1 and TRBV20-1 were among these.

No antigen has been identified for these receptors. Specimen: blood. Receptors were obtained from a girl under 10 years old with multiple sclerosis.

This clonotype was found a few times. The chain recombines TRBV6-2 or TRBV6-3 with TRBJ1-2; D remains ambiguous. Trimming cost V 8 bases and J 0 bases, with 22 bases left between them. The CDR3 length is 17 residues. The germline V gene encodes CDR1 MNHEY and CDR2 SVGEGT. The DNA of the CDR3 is TGTGCCAGCTATGCGGTGGGAAAGGGCAGACCTAACTATGGCTACACCTTC. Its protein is CASYAVGKGRPNYGYTF.

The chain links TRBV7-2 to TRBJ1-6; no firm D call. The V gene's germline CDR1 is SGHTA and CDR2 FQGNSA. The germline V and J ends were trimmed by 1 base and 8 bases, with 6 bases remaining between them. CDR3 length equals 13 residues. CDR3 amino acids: CASSLEPHSPLHF. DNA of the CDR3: TGTGCCAGCAGCTTAGAGCCCCATTCACCCCTCCACTTT.

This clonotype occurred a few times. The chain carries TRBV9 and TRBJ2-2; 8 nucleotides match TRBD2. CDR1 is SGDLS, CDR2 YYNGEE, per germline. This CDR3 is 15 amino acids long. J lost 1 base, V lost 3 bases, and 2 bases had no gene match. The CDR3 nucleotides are TGTGCCAGCAGCGGACTAGCGCTGAACACCGGGGAGCTGTTTTTT. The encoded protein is CASSGLALNTGELFF.

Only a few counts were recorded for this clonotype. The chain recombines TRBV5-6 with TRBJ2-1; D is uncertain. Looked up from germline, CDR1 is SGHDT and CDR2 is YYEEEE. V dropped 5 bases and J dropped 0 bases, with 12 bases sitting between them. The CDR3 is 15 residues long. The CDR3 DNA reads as TGTGCCAGCAGATCGTTAGCTAGCTCCTACAATGAGCAGTTCTTC. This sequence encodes CASRSLASSYNEQFF.

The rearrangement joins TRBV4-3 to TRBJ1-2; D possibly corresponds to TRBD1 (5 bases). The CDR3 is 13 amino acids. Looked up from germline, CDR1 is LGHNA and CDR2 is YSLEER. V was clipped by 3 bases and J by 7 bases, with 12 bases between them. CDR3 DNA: TGCGCCAGCAGCCAGGATTCAGGGCTTGGCTACACCTTC. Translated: CASSQDSGLGYTF.

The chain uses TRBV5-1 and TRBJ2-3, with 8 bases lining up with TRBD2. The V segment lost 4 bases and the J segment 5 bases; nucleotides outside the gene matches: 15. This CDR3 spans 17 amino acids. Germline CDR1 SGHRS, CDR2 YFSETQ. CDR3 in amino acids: CASSPGRGGTLGDTQYF. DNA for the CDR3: TGCGCCAGCAGCCCAGGACGGGGGGGAACTCTAGGAGATACGCAGTATTTT. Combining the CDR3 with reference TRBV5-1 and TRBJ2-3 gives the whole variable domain KAGVTQTPRYLIKTRGQQVTLSCSPISGHRSVSWYQQTPGQGLQFLFEYFSETQRNKGNFPGRFSGRQFSNSRSEMNVSTLELGDSALYLCASSPGRGGTLGDTQYFGPGTRLTVL.

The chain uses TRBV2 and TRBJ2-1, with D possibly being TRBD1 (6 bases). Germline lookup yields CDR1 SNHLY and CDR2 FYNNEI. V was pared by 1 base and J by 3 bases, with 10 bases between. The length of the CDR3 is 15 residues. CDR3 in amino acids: CASSEEGENYNEQFF. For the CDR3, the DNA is TGTGCCAGCAGTGAAGAGGGGGAAAACTACAATGAGCAGTTCTTC.

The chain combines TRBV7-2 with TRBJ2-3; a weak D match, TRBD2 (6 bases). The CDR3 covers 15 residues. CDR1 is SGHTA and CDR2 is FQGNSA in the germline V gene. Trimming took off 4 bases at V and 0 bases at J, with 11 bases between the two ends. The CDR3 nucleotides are TGTGCCAGCAGCTCTAGCGCGACTAGCACAGATACGCAGTATTTT. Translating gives CASSSSATSTDTQYF.

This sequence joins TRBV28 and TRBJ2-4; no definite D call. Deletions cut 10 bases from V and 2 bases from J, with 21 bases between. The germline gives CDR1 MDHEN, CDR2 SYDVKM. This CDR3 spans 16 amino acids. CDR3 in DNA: TGTGCCAACAAACCAGTGGGCAGTGCGTCCAAAAACATTCAGTACTTC. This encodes CANKPVGSASKNIQYF.

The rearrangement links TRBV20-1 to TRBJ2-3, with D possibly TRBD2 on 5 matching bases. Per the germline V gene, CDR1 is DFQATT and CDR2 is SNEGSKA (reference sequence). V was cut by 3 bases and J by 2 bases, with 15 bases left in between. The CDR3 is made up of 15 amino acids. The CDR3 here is CSASGEPHLTDTQYF. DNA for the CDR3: TGCAGTGCTAGCGGGGAACCGCATCTCACAGATACGCAGTATTTT.

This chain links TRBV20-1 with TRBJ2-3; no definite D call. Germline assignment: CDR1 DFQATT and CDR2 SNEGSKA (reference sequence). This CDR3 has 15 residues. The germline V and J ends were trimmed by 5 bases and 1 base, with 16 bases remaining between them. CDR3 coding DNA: TGCAGTGCTGATACCCTCCTCGGACGCACAGATACGCAGTATTTT. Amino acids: CSADTLLGRTDTQYF.

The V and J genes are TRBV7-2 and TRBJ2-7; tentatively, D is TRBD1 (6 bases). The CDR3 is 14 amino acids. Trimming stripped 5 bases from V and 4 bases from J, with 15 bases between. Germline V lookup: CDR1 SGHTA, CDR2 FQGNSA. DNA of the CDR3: TGTGCCAGCAGCGCAGCAGGGGAGCTTTACGAGCAGTACTTC. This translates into CASSAAGELYEQYF.

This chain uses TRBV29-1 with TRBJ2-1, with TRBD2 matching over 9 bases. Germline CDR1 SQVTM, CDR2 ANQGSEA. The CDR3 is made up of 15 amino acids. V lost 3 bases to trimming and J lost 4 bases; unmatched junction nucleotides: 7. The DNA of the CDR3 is TGCAGCGTTGAGGGCGGGAGGGACCTTTACAATGAGCAGTTCTTC. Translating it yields CSVEGGRDLYNEQFF.

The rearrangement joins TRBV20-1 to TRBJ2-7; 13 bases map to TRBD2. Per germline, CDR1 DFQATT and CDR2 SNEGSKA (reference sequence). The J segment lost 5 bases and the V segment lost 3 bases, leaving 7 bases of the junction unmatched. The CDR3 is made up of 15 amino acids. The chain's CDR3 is CSASKTSGGPNEQYF. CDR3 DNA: TGCAGTGCTAGTAAGACTAGCGGGGGGCCCAACGAGCAGTACTTC.

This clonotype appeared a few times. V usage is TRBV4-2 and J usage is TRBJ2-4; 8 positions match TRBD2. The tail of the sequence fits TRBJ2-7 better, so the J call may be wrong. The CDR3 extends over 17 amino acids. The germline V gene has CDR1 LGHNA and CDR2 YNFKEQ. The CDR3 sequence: CASSQTGAGTRSGEQYF. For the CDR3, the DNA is TGTGCCAGCAGCCAAACCGGGGCCGGGACTAGAAGCGGCGAGCAGTACTTC.

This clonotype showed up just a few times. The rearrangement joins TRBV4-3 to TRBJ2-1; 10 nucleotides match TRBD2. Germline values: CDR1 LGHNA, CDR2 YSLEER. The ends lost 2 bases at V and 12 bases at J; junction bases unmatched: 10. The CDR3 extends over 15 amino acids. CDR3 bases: TGCGCCAGCAGCCAAAACTGGGCTAGCGGGAGTGGGCAGTTCTTC. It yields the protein CASSQNWASGSGQFF.

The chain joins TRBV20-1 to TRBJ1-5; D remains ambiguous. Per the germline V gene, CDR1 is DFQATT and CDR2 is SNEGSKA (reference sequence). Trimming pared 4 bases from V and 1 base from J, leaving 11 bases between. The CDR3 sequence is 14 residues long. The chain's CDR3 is CSAIDHGSNQPQHF. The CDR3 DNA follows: TGCAGTGCTATCGACCACGGGAGCAATCAGCCCCAGCATTTT.

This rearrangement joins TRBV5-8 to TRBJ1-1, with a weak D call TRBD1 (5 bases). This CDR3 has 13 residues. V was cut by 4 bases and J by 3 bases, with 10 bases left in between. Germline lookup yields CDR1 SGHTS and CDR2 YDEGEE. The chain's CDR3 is CASSIGGDTEAFF. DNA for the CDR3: TGTGCCAGCAGCATCGGGGGGGACACTGAAGCTTTCTTT.

DNA for the CDR3: TGCAGTGCTAGGACTGGGATTGCAAGGGAGCAGTACTTC. It encodes CSARTGIAREQYF. V gene TRBV20-1 combines with J gene TRBJ2-7, with D hard to call. CDR1 and CDR2 from the germline V gene are DFQATT and SNEGSKA (reference sequence). Trimming cost V 3 bases and J 7 bases, with 16 bases left between them. This CDR3 spans 13 amino acids.

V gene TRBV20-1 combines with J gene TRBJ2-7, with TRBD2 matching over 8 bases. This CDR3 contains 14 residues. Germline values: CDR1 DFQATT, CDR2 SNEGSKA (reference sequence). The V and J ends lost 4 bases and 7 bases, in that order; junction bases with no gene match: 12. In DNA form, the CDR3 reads TGCAGTGCTACCGGCGGGGTAGCGGGGAAGGAGCAGTACTTC. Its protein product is CSATGGVAGKEQYF.

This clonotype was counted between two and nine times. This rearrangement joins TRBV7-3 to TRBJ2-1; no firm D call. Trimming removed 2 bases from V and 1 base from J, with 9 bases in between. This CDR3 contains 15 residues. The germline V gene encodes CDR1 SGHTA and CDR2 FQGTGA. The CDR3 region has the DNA TGTGCCAGCAGCTTAGATGCTGTGTCCTACAATGAGCAGTTCTTC. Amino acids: CASSLDAVSYNEQFF.

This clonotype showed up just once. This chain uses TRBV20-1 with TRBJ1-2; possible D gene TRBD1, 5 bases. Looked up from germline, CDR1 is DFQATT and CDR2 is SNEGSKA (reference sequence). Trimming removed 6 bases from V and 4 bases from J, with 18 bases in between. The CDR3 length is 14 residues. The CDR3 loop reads CSAVAPGKGYGYTF. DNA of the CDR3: TGCAGTGCCGTAGCACCAGGGAAAGGCTATGGCTACACCTTC.

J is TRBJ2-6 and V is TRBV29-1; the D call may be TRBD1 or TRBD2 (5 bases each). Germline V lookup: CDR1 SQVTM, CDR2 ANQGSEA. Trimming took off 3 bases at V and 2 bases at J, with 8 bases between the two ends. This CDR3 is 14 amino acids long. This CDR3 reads CSVDPGPGANVLTF. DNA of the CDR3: TGCAGCGTTGATCCGGGACCTGGGGCCAACGTCCTGACTTTC.

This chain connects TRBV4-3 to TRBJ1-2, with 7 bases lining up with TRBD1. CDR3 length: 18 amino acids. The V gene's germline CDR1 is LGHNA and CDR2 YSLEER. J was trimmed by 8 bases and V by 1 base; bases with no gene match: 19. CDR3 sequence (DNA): TGCGCCAGCAGCCAAGTCAGGGCAGGGGGTAGAGGAGCGAGGGGCTACACCTTC. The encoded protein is CASSQVRAGGRGARGYTF.